A selection of T cell receptor beta chains follows, all from one sample in a study of T cells in Graves' hyperthyroidism and ophthalmopathy. TCRdb analysed the multiplex PCR reads with MiXCR anew, one entry per CDR3 protein. The sample lists about 360,000 distinct CDR3 sequences; around 14% were seen once. The sequenced sample was blood. These receptor sequences come from a woman between 18 and 30 years old with Graves' hyperthyroidism. Each CDR3 is given with its conserved first and last residue. Fields, in order: J gene, clone size, D gene, V gene, CDR3 protein, CDR3 DNA. The D gene is left open where the match is weak. Clone size is given for some rows only: seen once, a few or many times, or a class if the clone is expanded.

TRBJ2-2,many,-,TRBV6-2/TRBV6-3,CASSLRREGLTGELFF,TGTGCCAGCAGCTTACGGCGGGAAGGGTTGACCGGGGAGCTGTTTTTT
TRBJ2-1,-,TRBD2,TRBV20-1,CSAPRGRAYNEQFF,TGCAGTGCTCCCCGCGGGAGGGCCTACAATGAGCAGTTCTTC
TRBJ2-2,many,TRBD1,TRBV28,CASRRTGTGNTGELFF,TGTGCCAGCAGACGGACCGGGACAGGGAACACCGGGGAGCTGTTTTTT
TRBJ1-5,many,-,TRBV10-3,CAISDYQATSNQPQHF,TGTGCCATCAGTGATTACCAGGCTACTAGCAATCAGCCCCAGCATTTT
TRBJ1-2,-,-,TRBV19,CASSGSLNYGYTF,TGTGCCAGTAGTGGCAGCCTTAACTATGGCTACACCTTC
TRBJ2-7,many,-,TRBV10-3,CAISESSRTNSYEQYF,TGTGCCATCAGTGAGTCGTCCCGAACTAACAGCTACGAGCAGTACTTC
TRBJ2-5,many,TRBD1,TRBV24-1,CATSDGDRGGSMETQYF,TGTGCCACCAGTGATGGGGACAGAGGGGGTTCGATGGAGACCCAGTACTTC
TRBJ1-3,many,TRBD1,TRBV27,CASRGQGGYSGNTIYF,TGTGCCAGCAGAGGACAGGGGGGGTACTCTGGAAACACCATATATTTT
TRBJ1-2,many,TRBD1,TRBV19,CASSTPGQGNGYTF,TGTGCCAGTAGTACGCCTGGACAGGGTAATGGCTACACCTTC
TRBJ1-5,many,-,TRBV4-2,CASSRTPLLGSPHQPQHF,TGTGCCAGCAGCCGAACACCCCTTCTGGGCTCCCCCCATCAGCCCCAGCATTTT
TRBJ2-2,few,-,TRBV5-1,CASSLAWLGVATGELFF,TGCGCCAGCAGCTTGGCCTGGTTGGGGGTCGCCACCGGGGAGCTGTTTTTT
TRBJ1-6,many,TRBD1,TRBV3-1,CASSQGRGWDSPLHF,TGTGCCAGCAGCCAAGGCAGGGGGTGGGATTCACCCCTCCACTTT
TRBJ1-2,many,-,TRBV11-1,CASSAGANYGYTF,TGTGCCAGCTCCGCAGGAGCAAACTATGGCTACACCTTC
TRBJ2-2,few,-,TRBV4-1,CASSQEGAGTGELFF,TGCGCCAGCAGCCAAGAGGGTGCGGGAACCGGGGAGCTGTTTTTT
TRBJ1-1,few,-,TRBV4-1,CASRKGTEAFF,TGCGCCAGCAGGAAGGGCACTGAAGCTTTCTTT
TRBJ2-6,few,TRBD2,TRBV19,CASSSQGGDLSGANVLTF,TGTGCCAGTAGTTCCCAGGGAGGGGATCTCTCTGGGGCCAACGTCCTGACTTTC
TRBJ2-5,many,TRBD2,TRBV3-1,CASSQAGTSGAKETQYF,TGTGCCAGCAGCCAAGCCGGGACTAGCGGGGCGAAAGAGACCCAGTACTTC
TRBJ2-7,few,-,TRBV4-1,CASSQVGGADYEQYF,TGCGCCAGCAGCCAAGTTGGAGGGGCGGACTACGAGCAGTACTTC
TRBJ1-1,many,-,TRBV7-3,CASSLTRENTEAFF,TGTGCCAGCAGCTTAACGCGAGAGAACACTGAAGCTTTCTTT
TRBJ2-5,few,-,TRBV6-5,CASSYAGVGVGETQYF,TGTGCCAGCAGTTACGCCGGGGTAGGGGTTGGGGAGACCCAGTACTTC
TRBJ2-3,-,TRBD2,TRBV4-3,CASSQDGSLGGGTDTQYF,TGCGCCAGCAGCCAAGACGGCTCGTTGGGAGGGGGCACAGATACGCAGTATTTT
TRBJ1-6,-,TRBD1,TRBV27,CASSLTGTGSSPLHF,TGTGCCAGCAGTTTGACCGGGACAGGGAGTTCACCCCTCCACTTT
TRBJ2-3,many,-,TRBV18,CASSPSQYTDTQYF,TGTGCCAGCTCACCGTCCCAGTACACAGATACGCAGTATTTT
TRBJ1-1,few,-,TRBV20-1,CSVLPGSAFF,TGCAGTGTACTTCCCGGTTCAGCTTTCTTT
TRBJ2-7,many,TRBD1,TRBV11-2,CASSPTWGQFYEQYF,TGTGCCAGCAGCCCAACTTGGGGACAGTTCTACGAGCAGTACTTC
TRBJ1-2,many,-,TRBV6-1,CASSEVVARGLDYGYTF,TGTGCCAGCAGTGAAGTCGTGGCCCGGGGACTGGACTATGGCTACACCTTC
TRBJ1-5,-,TRBD1,TRBV6-1,CASIDTGTANQPQHF,TGTGCCAGCATTGACACCGGGACAGCAAATCAGCCCCAGCATTTT
TRBJ2-1,-,-,TRBV7-6,CASSSERAISSYNEQFF,TGTGCCAGCAGCTCAGAAAGGGCCATTAGCTCCTACAATGAGCAGTTCTTC
TRBJ2-5,many,TRBD1,TRBV30,CAWSFGTGGRETQYF,TGTGCCTGGAGTTTCGGGACAGGGGGCCGGGAGACCCAGTACTTC
TRBJ2-7,-,TRBD1,TRBV27,CASSFLGLGQRNEQYF,TGTGCCAGCAGTTTCCTAGGATTGGGACAGCGTAACGAGCAGTACTTC
TRBJ1-2,-,-,TRBV5-6,CASSRQVSYGYTF,TGTGCCAGCAGCCGACAGGTTAGCTATGGCTACACCTTC
TRBJ1-2,many,-,TRBV5-1,CASSLSQLPNYGYTF,TGCGCCAGCAGCTTGTCCCAGTTACCTAACTATGGCTACACCTTC
TRBJ2-7,-,TRBD1,TRBV14,CASSTTSGTGRRGQYF,TGTGCCAGCAGCACGACCTCCGGGACAGGGCGCCGAGGGCAGTACTTC
TRBJ2-3,many,TRBD2,TRBV7-9,CASSLATSGRTDTQYF,TGTGCCAGCAGCTTGGCCACTAGCGGTCGCACAGATACGCAGTATTTT
TRBJ2-1,many,-,TRBV27,CASSTGSPYNEQFF,TGTGCCAGCAGCACAGGGAGCCCCTACAATGAGCAGTTCTTC
TRBJ2-7,many,-,TRBV28,CASSPIMGVREQYF,TGTGCCAGCAGCCCCATCATGGGCGTGAGGGAGCAGTACTTC
TRBJ2-7,many,TRBD2,TRBV28,CASKTAGGHEQYF,TGTGCCAGCAAGACCGCGGGGGGGCACGAGCAGTACTTC
TRBJ1-2,many,-,TRBV28,CASSLADRSYGYTF,TGTGCCAGCAGTTTGGCCGACAGGTCCTATGGCTACACCTTC
TRBJ2-7,many,-,TRBV5-8,CASGAGGAPYEQYF,TGTGCCAGCGGAGCTGGGGGAGCCCCCTACGAGCAGTACTTC
TRBJ2-2,few,-,TRBV2,CASGERQGRFRELFF,TGTGCCAGCGGCGAGAGGCAGGGGCGATTCAGGGAGCTGTTTTTT
TRBJ2-7,many,-,TRBV30,CAWSRIRDGTYEQYF,TGTGCCTGGAGCCGCATTAGGGACGGCACTTACGAGCAGTACTTC
TRBJ1-2,-,TRBD1,TRBV24-1,CATSDFRQGYGYTF,TGTGCCACCAGTGATTTTAGACAGGGGTATGGCTACACCTTC
TRBJ1-1,many,-,TRBV5-8,CASSLRGAPTEAFF,TGTGCCAGCAGCTTGCGGGGGGCGCCCACTGAAGCTTTCTTT
TRBJ2-5,-,-,TRBV28,CASSLGKLGETQYF,TGTGCCAGCAGTTTGGGCAAGTTAGGGGAGACCCAGTACTTC
TRBJ2-5,many,TRBD1,TRBV29-1,CSGRQGWETQYF,TGCAGCGGAAGACAGGGATGGGAGACCCAGTACTTC
TRBJ1-2,many,-,TRBV5-6,CASSLSRRGRDGYTF,TGTGCCAGCAGCCTTTCACGGCGGGGGCGGGATGGCTACACCTTC
TRBJ1-6,many,-,TRBV28,CASSLGLADRSPLHF,TGTGCCAGCAGTCTGGGACTCGCCGATAGGTCACCCCTCCACTTT